This TCR beta chain was recorded in a study of blood T cell repertoires in COVID-19. Overall study context: The origin of the acute and convalescent COVID-19 samples was the United States, Italy and Spain. PBMCs, B-cell-depleted T cells, or T cells were the source of the cDNA or gDNA that made up the material.

Under the authors' procedure: Amplification from reference gene primers served as the basis for estimated nucleated cell counts. This table comes from immunoSEQ multiplex PCR, and its TCRdb copy is limited to in-frame clones, with some not included. That table gives V, J and clone size, and the DNA gave D and trimming. Of fewer than 350,000 clones detected, around 81% appear once; the ten largest clones hold less than 3%. CDR1 and CDR2 (germline): MNHEY, SMNVEV (reference sequence). This CDR3 is built from 14 residues. Between the trimmed V and J ends, which lost 0 bases and 8 bases, there was a span of 10 bases.

The V call is TRBV27, the J call TRBJ1-4; unclear D gene. This TCR derives from a woman aged 55-69 years with active or convalescent COVID-19. The sequenced sample was peripheral blood. CDR3 sequence: CASSLSGPGEKLFF. In nucleotides, the CDR3 is TGTGCCAGCAGTTTATCAGGGCCGGGAGAAAAACTGTTTTTT.